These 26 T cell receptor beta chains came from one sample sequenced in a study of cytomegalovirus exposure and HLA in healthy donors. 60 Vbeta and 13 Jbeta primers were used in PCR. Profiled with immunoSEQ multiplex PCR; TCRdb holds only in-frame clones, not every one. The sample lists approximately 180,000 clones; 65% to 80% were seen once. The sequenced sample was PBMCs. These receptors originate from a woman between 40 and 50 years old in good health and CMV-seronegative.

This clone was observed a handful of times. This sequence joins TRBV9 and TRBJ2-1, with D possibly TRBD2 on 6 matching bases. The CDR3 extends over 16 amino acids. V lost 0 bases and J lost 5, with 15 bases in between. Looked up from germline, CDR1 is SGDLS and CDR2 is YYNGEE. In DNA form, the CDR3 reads TGTGCCAGCAGCGTAGACCCGCTGGCGGGAAACAATGAGCAGTTCTTC. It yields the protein CASSVDPLAGNNEQFF.

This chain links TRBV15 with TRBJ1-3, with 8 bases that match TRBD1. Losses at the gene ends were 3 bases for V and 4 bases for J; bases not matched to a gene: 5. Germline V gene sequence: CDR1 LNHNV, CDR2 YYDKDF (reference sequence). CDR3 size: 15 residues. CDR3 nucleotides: TGTGCCACCAGCAGGGACAGGGATGGGGGAAACACCATATATTTT. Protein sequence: CATSRDRDGGNTIYF.

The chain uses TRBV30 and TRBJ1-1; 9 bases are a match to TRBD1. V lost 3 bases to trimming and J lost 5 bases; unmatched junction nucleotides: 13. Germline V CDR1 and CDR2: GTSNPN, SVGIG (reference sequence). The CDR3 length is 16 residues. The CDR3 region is CAWSILSNRGRTEAFF. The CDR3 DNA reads TGTGCCTGGAGCATCCTATCTAACAGGGGGCGGACTGAAGCTTTCTTT.

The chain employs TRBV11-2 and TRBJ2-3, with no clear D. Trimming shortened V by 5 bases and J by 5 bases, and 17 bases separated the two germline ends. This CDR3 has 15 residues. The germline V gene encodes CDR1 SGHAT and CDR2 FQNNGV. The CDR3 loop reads CASSPNSIPGDTQYF. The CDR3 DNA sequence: TGTGCCAGCAGCCCTAATTCAATCCCCGGAGATACGCAGTATTTT.

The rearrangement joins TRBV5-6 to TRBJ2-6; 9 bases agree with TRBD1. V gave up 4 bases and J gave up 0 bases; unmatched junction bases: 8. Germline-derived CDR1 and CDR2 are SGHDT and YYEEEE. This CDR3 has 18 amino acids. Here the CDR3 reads CASSLPGQGGSGANVLTF. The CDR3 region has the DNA TGTGCCAGCAGCCTCCCGGGACAGGGAGGCTCTGGGGCCAACGTCCTGACTTTC.

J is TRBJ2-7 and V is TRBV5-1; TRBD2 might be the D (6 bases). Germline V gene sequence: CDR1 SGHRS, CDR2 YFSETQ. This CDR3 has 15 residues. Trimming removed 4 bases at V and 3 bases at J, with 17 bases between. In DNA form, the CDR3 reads TGCGCCAGCAGCCCGGCCCCGGGGGAGCTCTACGAGCAGTACGTC. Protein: CASSPAPGELYEQYV.

The CDR3 here is CASSLGLAVTTDTQYF. The CDR3 DNA sequence: TGTGCCAGCAGTTTGGGACTAGCGGTTACCACAGATACGCAGTATTTT. The chain links TRBV28 to TRBJ2-3; 11 bases align to TRBD2. Germline V CDR1 and CDR2: MDHEN, SYDVKM. CDR3 length equals 16 residues. V was pared by 3 bases and J by 2 bases, with 4 bases of the junction left unmatched.

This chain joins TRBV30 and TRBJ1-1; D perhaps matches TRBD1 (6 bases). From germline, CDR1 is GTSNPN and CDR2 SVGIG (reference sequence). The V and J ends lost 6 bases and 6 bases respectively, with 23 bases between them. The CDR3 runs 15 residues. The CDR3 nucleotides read TGTGCCTGCCCTAAGGGAGCAGGGGTTAACGCTGAAGCTTTCTTT. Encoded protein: CACPKGAGVNAEAFF.

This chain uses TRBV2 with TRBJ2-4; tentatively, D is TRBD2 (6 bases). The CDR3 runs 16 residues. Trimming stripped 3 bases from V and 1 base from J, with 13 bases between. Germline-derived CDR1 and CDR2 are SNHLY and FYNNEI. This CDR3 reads CASSDVWGRAKNIQYF. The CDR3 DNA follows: TGTGCCAGCAGTGACGTTTGGGGGAGGGCCAAAAACATTCAGTACTTC.

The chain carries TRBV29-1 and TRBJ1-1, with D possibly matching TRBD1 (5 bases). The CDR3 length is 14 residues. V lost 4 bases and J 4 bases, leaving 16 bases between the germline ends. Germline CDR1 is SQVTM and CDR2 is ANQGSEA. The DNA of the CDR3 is TGCAGCGTTGGCGGGGGAACCGGGAGCACTGAAGCTTTCTTT. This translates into CSVGGGTGSTEAFF.

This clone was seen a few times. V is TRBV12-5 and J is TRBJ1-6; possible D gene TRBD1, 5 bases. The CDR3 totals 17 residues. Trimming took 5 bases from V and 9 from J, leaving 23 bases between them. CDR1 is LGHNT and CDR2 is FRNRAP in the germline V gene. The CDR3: CASGQSQSWDLGSPLHF. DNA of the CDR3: TGTGCTAGTGGTCAATCACAGAGTTGGGACTTGGGTTCACCCCTCCACTTT.

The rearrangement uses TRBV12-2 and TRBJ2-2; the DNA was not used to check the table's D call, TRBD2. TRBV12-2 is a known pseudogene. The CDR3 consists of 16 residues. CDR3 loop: CASRSPLEDATGELFF. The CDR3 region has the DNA TGTGCAAGTCGCTCCCCGCTAGAAGACGCAACCGGGGAGCTGTTTTTT.

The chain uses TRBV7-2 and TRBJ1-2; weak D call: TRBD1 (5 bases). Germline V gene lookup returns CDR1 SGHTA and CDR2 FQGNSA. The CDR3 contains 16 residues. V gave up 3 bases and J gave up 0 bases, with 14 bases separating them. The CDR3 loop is CASSLSGTGANYGYTF. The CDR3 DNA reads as TGTGCCAGCAGCTTGTCCGGAACAGGTGCTAACTATGGCTACACCTTC.

The CDR3 DNA sequence: TGTGCCAGTAGGGACCGGGATTATAGCAATCAGCCCCAGCATTTT. Translating gives CASRDRDYSNQPQHF. The chain is built from TRBV19 and TRBJ1-5; no definite D call. This CDR3 has 15 amino acids. CDR1 is LNHDA and CDR2 is SQIVND in the germline V gene (reference sequence). Trimming stripped 6 bases from V and 0 bases from J, with 12 bases between.

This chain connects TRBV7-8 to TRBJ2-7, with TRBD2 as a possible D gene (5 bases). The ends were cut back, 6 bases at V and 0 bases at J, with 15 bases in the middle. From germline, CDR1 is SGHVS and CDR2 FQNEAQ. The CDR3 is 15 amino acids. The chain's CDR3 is CASSPAESSSYEQYV. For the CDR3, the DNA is TGTGCCAGCAGTCCAGCGGAGTCGAGCTCCTACGAGCAGTACGTC.

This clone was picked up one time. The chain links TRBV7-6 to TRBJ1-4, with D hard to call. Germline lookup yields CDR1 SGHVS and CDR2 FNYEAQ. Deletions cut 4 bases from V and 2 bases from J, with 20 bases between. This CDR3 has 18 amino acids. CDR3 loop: CASSSLSPRSRTNEKLFF. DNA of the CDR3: TGTGCCAGCAGCTCACTGAGCCCCAGGTCTCGCACTAATGAAAAACTGTTTTTT. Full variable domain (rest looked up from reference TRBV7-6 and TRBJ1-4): GAGVSQSPRYKVTKRGQDVALRCDPISGHVSLYWYRQALGQGPEFLTYFNYEAQQDKSGLPNDRFSAERPEGSISTLTIQRTEQRDSAMYRCASSSLSPRSRTNEKLFFGSGTQLSVL.

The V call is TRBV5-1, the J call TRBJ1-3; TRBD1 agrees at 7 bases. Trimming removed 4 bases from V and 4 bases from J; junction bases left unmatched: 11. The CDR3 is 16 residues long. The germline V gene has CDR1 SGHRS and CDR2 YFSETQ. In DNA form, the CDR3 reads TGCGCCAGCAGCGACTCCACAGGGGCGCGGGGAAACACCATATATTTT. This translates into CASSDSTGARGNTIYF.

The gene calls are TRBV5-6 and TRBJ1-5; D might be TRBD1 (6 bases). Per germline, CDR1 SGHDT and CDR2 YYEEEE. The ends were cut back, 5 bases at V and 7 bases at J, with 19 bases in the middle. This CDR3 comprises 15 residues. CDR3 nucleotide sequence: TGTGCCAGCAGTTATGGGGCCAGGGGCGGGCAGCCCCAGCATTTT. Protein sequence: CASSYGARGGQPQHF.

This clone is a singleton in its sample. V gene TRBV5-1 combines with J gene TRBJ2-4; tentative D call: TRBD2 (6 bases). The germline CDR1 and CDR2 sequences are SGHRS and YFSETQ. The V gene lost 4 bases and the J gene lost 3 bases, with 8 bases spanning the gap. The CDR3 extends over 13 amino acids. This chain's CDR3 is CASSVGGKNIQYF. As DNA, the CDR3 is TGCGCCAGCAGCGTCGGGGGCAAAAACATTCAGTACTTC.

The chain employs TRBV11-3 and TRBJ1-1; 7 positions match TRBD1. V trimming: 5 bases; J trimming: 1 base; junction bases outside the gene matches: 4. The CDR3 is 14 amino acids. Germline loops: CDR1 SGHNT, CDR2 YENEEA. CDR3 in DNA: TGTGCCAGCAGCCCCCGGACAGGGAACACTGAAGCTTTCTTT. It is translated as CASSPRTGNTEAFF.

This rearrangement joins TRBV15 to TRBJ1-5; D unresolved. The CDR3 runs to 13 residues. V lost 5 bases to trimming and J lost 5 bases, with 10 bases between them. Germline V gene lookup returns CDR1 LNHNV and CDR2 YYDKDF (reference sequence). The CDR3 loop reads CATSPMLDQPQHF. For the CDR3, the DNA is TGTGCCACCAGCCCTATGCTAGATCAGCCCCAGCATTTT.

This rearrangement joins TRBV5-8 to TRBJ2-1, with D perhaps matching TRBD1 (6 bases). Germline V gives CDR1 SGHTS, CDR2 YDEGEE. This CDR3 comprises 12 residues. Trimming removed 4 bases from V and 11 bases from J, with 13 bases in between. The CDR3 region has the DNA TGTGCCAGCAGCGCGTACAGGGTCCAGCAGTTCTTC. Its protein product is CASSAYRVQQFF.

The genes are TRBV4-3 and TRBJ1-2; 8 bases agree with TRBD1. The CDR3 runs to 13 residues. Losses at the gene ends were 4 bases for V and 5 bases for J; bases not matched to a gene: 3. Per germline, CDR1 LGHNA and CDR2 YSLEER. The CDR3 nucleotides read TGCGCCAGCAGCCGACGGACAGGGTATGGCTACACCTTC. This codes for CASSRRTGYGYTF.

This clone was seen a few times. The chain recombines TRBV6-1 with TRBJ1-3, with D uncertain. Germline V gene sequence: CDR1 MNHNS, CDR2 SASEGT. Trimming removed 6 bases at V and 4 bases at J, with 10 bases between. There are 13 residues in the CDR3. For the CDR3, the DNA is TGTGCCAGCAGACTCTCCCCGGGAAACACCATATATTTT. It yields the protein CASRLSPGNTIYF.

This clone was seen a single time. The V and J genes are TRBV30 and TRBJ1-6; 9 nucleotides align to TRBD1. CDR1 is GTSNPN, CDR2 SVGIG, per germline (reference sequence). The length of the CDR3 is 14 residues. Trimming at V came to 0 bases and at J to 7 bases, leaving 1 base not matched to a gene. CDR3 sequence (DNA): TGTGCCTGGAGTGTCGGGACAGGGAATTCACCCCTCCACTTT. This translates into CAWSVGTGNSPLHF.

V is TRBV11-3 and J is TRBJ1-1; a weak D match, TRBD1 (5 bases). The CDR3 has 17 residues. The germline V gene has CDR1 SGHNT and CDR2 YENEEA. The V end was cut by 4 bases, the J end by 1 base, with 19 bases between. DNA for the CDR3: TGTGCCAGCAGCTCGCTGGTTGGGGCAGGCGCGAACACTGAAGCTTTCTTT. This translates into CASSSLVGAGANTEAFF.